This T cell receptor (beta chain) was captured by sequencing in a study of T cells after yellow fever vaccination. Study-wide results and limits: Post-booster samples contained most primary-vaccination clones (more than 95% CD4, about 90% CD8).

The germline gives CDR1 SQVTM, CDR2 ANQGSEA. This CDR3 contains 15 residues. Trimming shortened V by 1 base and J by 2 bases, and 9 bases separated the two germline ends. TCRdb analysed the 5' RACE reads with MiXCR anew, one entry per CDR3 protein. The sample comprises roughly 300,000 distinct CDR3 sequences, roughly 8.6% of which are singletons, and approximately 15% rests with the top ten. This clonotype was counted only a few times. Its antigen is currently unknown. The J gene is TRBJ2-6, the V gene TRBV29-1; the D gene could be TRBD1 or TRBD2 (6 bases each). The source of this sequence is a man aged 18 to 30 who received the YFV17D yellow fever vaccine. Sequenced material: PBMCs, taken roughly seven weeks after the first yellow fever vaccination. CDR3 loop: CSVEVGGTGANVLTF. The DNA for the CDR3 is TGCAGCGTTGAAGTAGGGGGGACTGGGGCCAACGTCCTGACTTTC.